Each of the 20 T cell receptor beta chains below was sequenced from the same sample in a study of tumor-infiltrating lymphocytes in localized non-small cell lung cancer. Profiling relied on immunoSEQ multiplex PCR, and the TCRdb table lists in-frame clones only, not all of them. The sample has some 15,000 clones, 65% to 85% seen once. Material for sequencing was lung tumor tissue. All receptors derive from a human donor with non-small cell lung cancer.

This clone was seen only a few times. V usage is TRBV4-3 and J usage is TRBJ1-1, with a possible D match to TRBD1 (5 bases). V was trimmed by 4 bases and J by 8 bases, leaving 17 bases between them. Germline CDR1 reads LGHNA; CDR2 reads YSLEER. The CDR3 has 14 amino acids. The CDR3 bases are TGCGCCAGCAGCCGTACCTGGGGGTCGGGGGAAGCTTTCTTT. It specifies CASSRTWGSGEAFF.

The V and J genes are TRBV5-1 and TRBJ1-1; no clear D. V was cut by 1 base and J by 0 bases, with 10 bases left in between. Germline-derived CDR1 and CDR2 are SGHRS and YFSETQ. This CDR3 spans 15 amino acids. The CDR3 region is CASSLSSSMNTEAFF. CDR3 nucleotides: TGCGCCAGCAGCTTGAGCAGTTCCATGAACACTGAAGCTTTCTTT.

This clone was recorded a few times. V is TRBV6-6 and J is TRBJ1-3; D may be TRBD1 (6 bases). This CDR3 is 15 amino acids long. Germline assignment: CDR1 MNHNY and CDR2 SVGAGI (reference sequence). V lost 5 bases, J lost 0 bases, and 11 bases lay in between. The CDR3 nucleotides are TGTGCCAGCAGTACGGACAGACTCTCTGGAAACACCATATATTTT. Residues: CASSTDRLSGNTIYF.

A few counts support this clone. V and J are TRBV7-2 and TRBJ1-1; D is unclear. CDR1 and CDR2 from the germline V gene are SGHTA and FQGNSA. The CDR3 covers 13 residues. Trimming cost V 4 bases and J 1 base, with 7 bases left between them. Here the CDR3 DNA reads TGTGCCAGCAGCTATCGAGGGAACACTGAAGCTTTCTTT. As protein: CASSYRGNTEAFF.

This sequence joins TRBV9 and TRBJ2-5; 7 bases match TRBD1. The germline CDR1 and CDR2 sequences are SGDLS and YYNGEE. J gave up 3 bases and V 4 bases, and 12 bases lay outside the gene matches. This CDR3 has 16 amino acids. In nucleotides, the CDR3 is TGTGCCAGCAGCCCTCCCCACAGGGGATCTAAAGAGACCCAGTACTTC. It translates to CASSPPHRGSKETQYF.

V gene TRBV7-2 combines with J gene TRBJ2-3, with D possibly TRBD2 on 5 matching bases. Per germline, CDR1 SGHTA and CDR2 FQGNSA. There are 15 residues in the CDR3. The germline V and J ends were trimmed by 4 bases and 0 bases, with 11 bases remaining between them. CDR3 DNA sequence: TGTGCCAGCAGCTCTACGGACTTGAGCACAGATACGCAGTATTTT. Translating it yields CASSSTDLSTDTQYF.

The CDR3 bases are TGTGCCAGCAGCATCCGACAGGCCCTCACCGGGGAGCTGTTTTTT. This translates into CASSIRQALTGELFF. The V call is TRBV6-5, the J call TRBJ2-2; possibly TRBD1 for D (6 bases). The CDR3 has 15 residues. V dropped 6 bases and J dropped 4 bases, with 15 bases sitting between them. Germline CDR1 MNHEY, CDR2 SVGAGI.

This clone was counted between two and nine times. The chain links TRBV27 to TRBJ2-2; a weak D match, TRBD2 (5 bases). CDR1 and CDR2 from the germline V gene are MNHEY and SMNVEV (reference sequence). CDR3 length: 15 amino acids. The V and J ends lost 3 bases and 2 bases respectively, with 10 bases between them. CDR3 coding DNA: TGTGCCAGCAGTTTTAGGCGGGTCAACACCGGGGAGCTGTTTTTT. This translates into CASSFRRVNTGELFF.

V and J are TRBV18 and TRBJ1-1, with D unclear. In germline, CDR1 is KGHSH, CDR2 LQKENI. The CDR3 totals 15 residues. The germline V and J ends were trimmed by 1 base and 1 base, with 10 bases remaining between them. Written as DNA, the CDR3 is TGTGCCAGCTCACCACGAGAGGGCGGGAACACTGAAGCTTTCTTT. It translates to CASSPREGGNTEAFF.

The V call is TRBV27, the J call TRBJ2-2; 9 bases are a match to TRBD1. Germline V CDR1 and CDR2: MNHEY, SMNVEV (reference sequence). Germline trimming cut 1 base from V and 0 bases from J; bases unmatched to any gene: 9. The CDR3 extends over 19 amino acids. The CDR3 nucleotides are TGTGCCAGCAGTTTATTTGGGACAGGGAACGTCGCGAACACCGGGGAGCTGTTTTTT. Translation gives CASSLFGTGNVANTGELFF.

The genes are TRBV7-2 and TRBJ1-2; D remains unclear. The CDR3 sequence is 12 residues long. Germline CDR1 and CDR2: SGHTA and FQGNSA. Between the trimmed V and J ends, which lost 1 base and 4 bases, there was a span of 4 bases. Here the CDR3 DNA reads TGTGCCAGCAGCTTAGGGTTCTATGGCTACACCTTC. Its translation is CASSLGFYGYTF.

The chain carries TRBV4-1 and TRBJ2-3; TRBD2 aligns across 14 bases. The trim removed 0 bases at V and 2 bases at J, leaving 4 bases unmatched. Germline CDR1 is MGHRA and CDR2 is YSYEKL. The CDR3 is 18 amino acids. The CDR3 region is CASSQDGLAGGFTDTQYF. The CDR3 nucleotides read TGCGCCAGCAGCCAAGATGGACTAGCGGGGGGTTTCACAGATACGCAGTATTTT.

The chain joins TRBV27 to TRBJ1-2, with D hard to call. V lost 2 bases to trimming and J lost 3 bases, with 13 bases between them. Germline CDR1 reads MNHEY; CDR2 reads SMNVEV (reference sequence). CDR3 length equals 15 residues. CDR3 loop: CASSLRARTDYGYTF. CDR3 coding DNA: TGTGCCAGCAGTTTACGGGCTCGGACGGACTATGGCTACACCTTC.

The V gene is TRBV5-6, the J gene TRBJ1-1; D is possibly TRBD1 (5 bases). V was clipped by 4 bases and J by 3 bases, with 16 bases between them. CDR3 size: 15 residues. Germline V gene data show CDR1 as SGHDT and CDR2 as YYEEEE. CDR3 sequence (DNA): TGTGCCAGCAGCCTTATCCCAGGGTGGGACACTGAAGCTTTCTTT. Translating gives CASSLIPGWDTEAFF.

The J gene is TRBJ1-6, the V gene TRBV9; D unresolved. Germline CDR1 reads SGDLS; CDR2 reads YYNGEE. This CDR3 spans 15 amino acids. V was trimmed by 5 bases and J by 10 bases, leaving 19 bases between them. CDR3 in DNA: TGTGCCAGCAGTCCGCAGGAGGGCTTTGGCTCACCCCTCCACTTT. This translates into CASSPQEGFGSPLHF.

The chain combines TRBV11-2 with TRBJ1-4, with D maybe TRBD1 (5 bases). CDR1 SGHAT and CDR2 FQNNGV come from the germline V gene. V lost 0 bases, J lost 8 bases, and 13 bases lay in between. The CDR3 covers 15 residues. For the CDR3, the DNA is TGTGCCAGCAGCTTAGATCGGGCAGGGAGGGAAAAACTGTTTTTT. Translated: CASSLDRAGREKLFF.

This chain links TRBV18 with TRBJ2-7, with D tentatively TRBD2 (5 bases). This CDR3 is 15 amino acids long. Germline CDR1 reads KGHSH; CDR2 reads LQKENI. With 2 bases removed from V and 0 bases from J, the gap between germline ends came to 11 bases. Here the CDR3 reads CASSPTQRSSYEQYF. The CDR3 DNA follows: TGTGCCAGCTCACCAACTCAGCGGAGCTCCTACGAGCAGTACTTC.

The chain couples TRBV27 to TRBJ2-1, with 7 bases that match TRBD2. V lost 4 bases to trimming and J lost 6 bases; unmatched junction nucleotides: 12. CDR1 and CDR2 from the germline V gene are MNHEY and SMNVEV (reference sequence). The CDR3 totals 16 residues. This CDR3 reads CASSWEGRLLRNEQFF. CDR3 sequence (DNA): TGTGCCAGCAGTTGGGAGGGTCGACTTCTCCGCAATGAGCAGTTCTTC.

This chain uses TRBV19 with TRBJ1-6; no definite D call. The ends were cut back, 4 bases at V and 15 bases at J, with 19 bases in the middle. The CDR3 covers 14 residues. Germline CDR1 and CDR2: LNHDA and SQIVND (reference sequence). The CDR3 region is CASSTFLGGMILHF. In DNA form, the CDR3 reads TGTGCCAGTAGTACCTTCCTCGGCGGGATGATCCTCCACTTT.

This chain links TRBV7-3 with TRBJ2-7; TRBD1 matches at 9 bases. This CDR3 has 15 residues. CDR1 is SGHTA, CDR2 FQGTGA, per germline. The V and J ends lost 2 bases and 3 bases, in that order; junction bases with no gene match: 5. The CDR3 nucleotides read TGTGCCAGCAGCTTAGGACAGGGGTCCCACTACGAGCAGTACTTC. Translation gives CASSLGQGSHYEQYF.